Below, 26 T cell receptor beta chains from the same sample are listed, as sequenced in a study of T cell responses to AZD1222 COVID-19 vaccine. Sequenced by immunoSEQ multiplex PCR; TCRdb stores in-frame clones only, minus some. The table records about 120,000 clones, approximately 88% of them present only once. The specimen was peripheral blood, collected on day 0 of AZD1222 vaccination. The receptors stem from an adult in good health.

The V and J genes are TRBV5-1 and TRBJ2-7; 8 nucleotides match TRBD1. The CDR3 is made up of 14 amino acids. Looked up from germline, CDR1 is SGHRS and CDR2 is YFSETQ. The trim removed 0 bases at V and 5 bases at J, leaving 4 bases unmatched. The CDR3 nucleotides read TGCGCCAGCAGCTTGGGGAGGACAGGGAACGAGCAGTACTTC. Its translation is CASSLGRTGNEQYF.

The chain joins TRBV19 to TRBJ1-2; D uncertain. Germline V lookup: CDR1 LNHDA, CDR2 SQIVND (reference sequence). This CDR3 has 16 residues. The V end was cut by 6 bases, the J end by 5 bases, with 22 bases between. The DNA for the CDR3 is TGTGCCAGTAGCGTACGGCAAGGGTCGGCCTCGTATGGCTACACCTTC. It yields the protein CASSVRQGSASYGYTF.

The chain has TRBV5-6 and TRBJ2-7; the match to TRBD1 covers 8 bases. Germline V gene data show CDR1 as SGHDT and CDR2 as YYEEEE. This CDR3 region has 14 residues. The junction had 3 bases not matched to a gene; V was cut back by 3 bases and J by 1 base. The CDR3 nucleotides are TGTGCCAGCAGCTACCGGGACAGGTCCTACGAGCAGTACTTC. It translates to CASSYRDRSYEQYF.

The chain recombines TRBV10-3 with TRBJ1-1; 7 bases are a match to TRBD1. The CDR3 contains 16 residues. Trimming cost V 3 bases and J 0 bases; bases outside gene matches: 7. Germline V gene data show CDR1 as ENHRY and CDR2 as SYGVKD. CDR3 amino acids: CAISDALGGVNTEAFF. The CDR3 nucleotides are TGTGCCATCAGTGACGCCCTAGGGGGCGTGAACACTGAAGCTTTCTTT.

The chain is built from TRBV9 and TRBJ2-1; the match to TRBD1 covers 7 bases. V was pared by 4 bases and J by 9 bases, with 7 bases of the junction left unmatched. Germline values: CDR1 SGDLS, CDR2 YYNGEE. This CDR3 comprises 13 residues. Here the CDR3 reads CASSKQGQSEQFF. The CDR3, as DNA: TGTGCCAGCAGCAAACAGGGGCAGAGTGAGCAGTTCTTC.

The chain is built from TRBV29-1 and TRBJ2-1, with D uncertain. Germline-derived CDR1 and CDR2 are SQVTM and ANQGSEA. The CDR3 extends over 11 amino acids. Trimming pared 2 bases from V and 4 bases from J, leaving 3 bases between. The CDR3 is CSVELYNEQFF. The CDR3 bases are TGCAGCGTTGAACTTTACAATGAGCAGTTCTTC.

The chain couples TRBV29-1 to TRBJ2-1; D unclear. Germline V CDR1 and CDR2: SQVTM, ANQGSEA. The V gene lost 2 bases and the J gene lost 4 bases, with 6 bases spanning the gap. The CDR3 extends over 12 amino acids. The CDR3 sequence is CSVEKNYNEQFF. In nucleotides, the CDR3 is TGCAGCGTTGAAAAGAATTACAATGAGCAGTTCTTC.

J is TRBJ2-2 and V is TRBV13; 7 bases are shared with TRBD1. This CDR3 region has 17 residues. Unmatched junction bases numbered 7, after V lost 0 bases and J lost 3 bases. CDR1 and CDR2 (germline): PRHDT, FYEKMQ (reference sequence). The CDR3 loop reads CASSLGQLGTDTGELFF. The CDR3 DNA reads TGTGCCAGCAGCTTAGGCCAGCTCGGGACAGACACCGGGGAGCTGTTTTTT.

The rearrangement links TRBV6-5 to TRBJ2-7; TRBD1 matches at 7 bases. The CDR3 runs to 14 residues. Trimming removed 7 bases from V and 2 bases from J; junction bases left unmatched: 8. Germline V gene lookup returns CDR1 MNHEY and CDR2 SVGAGI. The CDR3 DNA follows: TGTGCCAGCACCCGCCGGGACAGAGCCTACGAGCAGTACTTC. Translation: CASTRRDRAYEQYF.

This clone was recorded once. The V call is TRBV29-1, the J call TRBJ1-1; D remains ambiguous. Trimming pared 4 bases from V and 1 base from J, leaving 7 bases between. The CDR3 has 12 residues. Germline values: CDR1 SQVTM, CDR2 ANQGSEA. Here the CDR3 reads CSVGLENTEAFF. The CDR3 DNA sequence: TGCAGCGTTGGATTGGAGAACACTGAAGCTTTCTTT.

This sequence joins TRBV5-1 and TRBJ1-2; maybe TRBD1 (6 bases). Germline loops: CDR1 SGHRS, CDR2 YFSETQ. With 0 bases removed from V and 3 bases from J, the gap between germline ends came to 9 bases. CDR3 length: 14 residues. The CDR3 region has the DNA TGCGCCAGCAGCTTGGAAGGACAGCACTATGGCTACACCTTC. Protein: CASSLEGQHYGYTF.

The chain carries TRBV7-2 and TRBJ1-2; D is unresolved. The V end lost 1 base, the J end lost 4 bases, and 10 bases lay between the germline ends. This CDR3 region has 14 residues. Germline loops: CDR1 SGHTA, CDR2 FQGNSA. The CDR3, as DNA: TGTGCCAGCAGCTTAGGCCAGACTTTCTATGGCTACACCTTC. Translation gives CASSLGQTFYGYTF. Full variable domain (remainder filled in from reference TRBV7-2 and TRBJ1-2): GAGVSQSPSNKVTEKGKDVELRCDPISGHTALYWYRQSLGQGLEFLIYFQGNSAPDKSGLPSDRFSAERTGGSVSTLTIQRTQQEDSAVYLCASSLGQTFYGYTFGSGTRLTVV.

A few counts support this clone. The DNA of the CDR3 is TGTGCCAGCAGCCCCCTCGGACAGGCAATCCCCGGCTACACCTTC. This translates into CASSPLGQAIPGYTF. The V call is TRBV7-2, the J call TRBJ1-2; 7 positions match TRBD1. Germline CDR1 reads SGHTA; CDR2 reads FQGNSA. The CDR3 is 15 amino acids. With 5 bases clipped from V and 8 bases from J, the junction kept 14 bases outside the gene matches.

This clone was recorded once. The rearrangement links TRBV2 to TRBJ2-2; 12 nucleotides match TRBD1. This CDR3 is built from 15 residues. Trimming took 6 bases from V and 6 from J; bases not matched to a gene: 5. Looked up from germline, CDR1 is SNHLY and CDR2 is FYNNEI. In DNA, the CDR3 is TGTGCCAGCAGAGGGACAGGGGGCGCGGCCGGGGAGCTGTTTTTT. This gives the protein CASRGTGGAAGELFF.

This chain uses TRBV19 with TRBJ2-2, with 8 positions matching TRBD2. The CDR3 loop spans 14 amino acids. V trimming: 9 bases; J trimming: 0 bases; junction bases outside the gene matches: 3. Germline CDR1 LNHDA, CDR2 SQIVND (reference sequence). This chain's CDR3 is CASHSGTNTGELFF. In DNA, the CDR3 is TGTGCCAGCCATAGCGGGACGAACACCGGGGAGCTGTTTTTT.

This chain links TRBV7-9 with TRBJ2-3; TRBD2 might be the D (6 bases). V was cut by 5 bases and J by 5 bases, with 14 bases left in between. The CDR3 length is 14 residues. Germline V gives CDR1 SEHNR, CDR2 FQNEAQ (reference sequence). In DNA, the CDR3 is TGTGCCAGCAGCCTACCGGGACTTGAAGATACGCAGTATTTT. Protein product: CASSLPGLEDTQYF.

The chain employs TRBV10-1 and TRBJ2-7; D not certain. The length of the CDR3 is 12 residues. V gave up 5 bases and J gave up 0 bases, with 5 bases separating them. CDR1 is WNHNN, CDR2 SYGVQD, per germline (reference sequence). CDR3 DNA: TGCGCCAGCAGTCAGAGCTCCTACGAGCAGTACTTC. Translating it yields CASSQSSYEQYF.

The chain joins TRBV30 to TRBJ1-3; D unresolved. V gave up 5 bases and J gave up 0 bases, with 8 bases separating them. The CDR3 length is 13 residues. Per the germline V gene, CDR1 is GTSNPN and CDR2 is SVGIG (reference sequence). The CDR3 region has the DNA TGTGCCTGGGACCGCAGCTCTGGAAACACCATATATTTT. Translation: CAWDRSSGNTIYF.

The chain employs TRBV5-6 and TRBJ1-2; no clear D. Germline CDR1 is SGHDT and CDR2 is YYEEEE. This CDR3 has 11 amino acids. The V gene lost 4 bases and the J gene lost 8 bases, with 9 bases spanning the gap. The CDR3 here is CASSVGPGYTF. CDR3 DNA: TGTGCCAGCAGCGTAGGGCCCGGCTACACCTTC.

The chain couples TRBV6-5 to TRBJ2-2, with TRBD1 matching 9 bases. The germline V gene encodes CDR1 MNHEY and CDR2 SVGAGI. The V gene end was trimmed by 4 bases and the J gene end by 4 bases; junction bases not matched to a gene: 7. The CDR3 totals 16 residues. The CDR3 DNA is TGTGCCAGCAGTTTATGGGGACAGGGTGGCACCGGGGAGCTGTTTTTT. Its translation is CASSLWGQGGTGELFF.

The rearrangement links TRBV15 to TRBJ2-7; possibly TRBD2 for D (5 bases). Germline assignment: CDR1 LNHNV and CDR2 YYDKDF (reference sequence). The CDR3 covers 15 residues. The V end was cut by 0 bases, the J end by 3 bases, with 12 bases between. CDR3 nucleotide sequence: TGTGCCACCAGCAGAGAAGCGGCGCGGAGCTACGAGCAGTACTTC. Residues: CATSREAARSYEQYF.

The chain joins TRBV7-2 to TRBJ2-7, with D perhaps TRBD2 (5 bases). The CDR3 covers 14 residues. V lost 0 bases and J 1 base, leaving 7 bases between the germline ends. The germline CDR1 and CDR2 sequences are SGHTA and FQGNSA. The CDR3 sequence: CASSLASGSYEQYF. The CDR3, as DNA: TGTGCCAGCAGCTTAGCCAGCGGTTCCTACGAGCAGTACTTC.

V and J are TRBV30 and TRBJ1-5; the match to TRBD1 covers 9 bases. The junction had 5 bases not matched to a gene; V was cut back by 1 base and J by 7 bases. This CDR3 contains 14 residues. Germline V gives CDR1 GTSNPN, CDR2 SVGIG (reference sequence). This CDR3 is CAWSETGGGQPQHF. CDR3 nucleotides: TGTGCCTGGAGTGAAACAGGGGGCGGACAGCCCCAGCATTTT.

The V call is TRBV6-5, the J call TRBJ1-1; D might be TRBD1 (6 bases). The CDR3 is made up of 14 amino acids. Trimming shortened V by 4 bases and J by 1 base, and 10 bases separated the two germline ends. Germline CDR1 and CDR2: MNHEY and SVGAGI. The CDR3 region is CASSLTGTNTEAFF. CDR3 nucleotide sequence: TGTGCCAGCAGTTTGACAGGAACGAACACTGAAGCTTTCTTT.

The gene calls are TRBV11-3 and TRBJ1-2; tentatively, D is TRBD1 (6 bases). The V end was cut by 4 bases, the J end by 4 bases, with 13 bases between. Germline V gene sequence: CDR1 SGHNT, CDR2 YENEEA. The CDR3 loop spans 14 amino acids. The CDR3 protein is CASSSEGGAYGYTF. DNA for the CDR3: TGTGCCAGCAGCTCAGAGGGGGGGGCCTATGGCTACACCTTC.

The CDR3 sequence: CASSLGPGSNQPQHF. As DNA, the CDR3 is TGTGCCAGCAGTTTAGGTCCAGGGAGCAATCAGCCCCAGCATTTT. The rearrangement links TRBV28 to TRBJ1-5; TRBD1 is a possible D gene (5 bases). V dropped 2 bases and J dropped 1 base, with 9 bases sitting between them. Germline CDR1 and CDR2: MDHEN and SYDVKM. This CDR3 is 15 amino acids long.